This T cell receptor (beta chain) was identified during a study of T cell responses to AZD1222 COVID-19 vaccine. Germline V gene sequence: CDR1 SGHAT, CDR2 FQNNGV. V lost 0 bases, J lost 1 base, and 6 bases lay in between. This CDR3 is 14 amino acids long. Study-level results: Donors were mostly white British, more females; clonal diversity possibly underestimated. Spike-specific TCR breadth rose after two AZD1222 doses, and depth rose as well.

Method: immunoSEQ multiplex PCR; TCRdb's copy keeps in-frame clones and lacks some. Of approximately 190,000 clones detected, about 94% appear once; the ten largest clones hold 9.2%. Points on this clone: Its antigen is undetermined.

The V call is TRBV11-2, the J call TRBJ2-5; D gene uncertain. Sequencing was performed on peripheral blood, taken on day 0 of AZD1222 vaccination. The source is an adult in good health. CDR3 nucleotides: TGTGCCAGCAGCTTAGATTTACCCCAAGAGACCCAGTACTTC. It encodes CASSLDLPQETQYF.